Listed here are 10 T cell receptor beta chains from one sample, sequenced in a study of cytomegalovirus exposure and HLA in healthy donors. The study ran its PCR with 60 Vbeta and 13 Jbeta primers. Clones were read by immunoSEQ multiplex PCR, and TCRdb kept only the in-frame ones, dropping some. The table has some 150,000 clones, about four fifths seen once. The sample consisted of PBMCs. The origin of the receptors is a man aged 45 to 65 in good health and CMV-seropositive.

This rearrangement joins TRBV5-6 to TRBJ1-2, with D possibly matching TRBD1 (5 bases). CDR1 SGHDT and CDR2 YYEEEE come from the germline V gene. Deletions cut 4 bases from V and 6 bases from J, with 13 bases between. The CDR3 length is 13 residues. CDR3 residues: CASSLRVGDGYTF. The DNA of the CDR3 is TGTGCCAGCAGCCTACGTGTAGGGGATGGCTACACCTTC.

J is TRBJ2-1 and V is TRBV5-1, with TRBD1 matching 9 bases. The CDR3 is 16 amino acids. The V gene's germline CDR1 is SGHRS and CDR2 YFSETQ. Germline trimming cut 0 bases from V and 5 bases from J; bases unmatched to any gene: 6. The CDR3 is CASSLATGGLNNEQFF. CDR3 sequence (DNA): TGCGCCAGCAGCTTGGCAACAGGGGGCCTAAACAATGAGCAGTTCTTC.

This chain uses TRBV5-1 with TRBJ2-5; 7 nucleotides line up with TRBD1. The junction had 11 bases not matched to a gene; V was cut back by 7 bases and J by 5 bases. Germline V gene sequence: CDR1 SGHRS, CDR2 YFSETQ. The CDR3 totals 14 residues. The CDR3 here is CASYTGTEHETQYF. The CDR3 DNA reads as TGCGCCAGCTACACCGGGACAGAGCATGAGACCCAGTACTTC.

The chain is built from TRBV10-3 and TRBJ2-5; 7 bases fit TRBD2. J was trimmed by 6 bases and V by 6 bases; bases with no gene match: 13. The CDR3 is made up of 15 amino acids. Germline assignment: CDR1 ENHRY and CDR2 SYGVKD. This CDR3 reads CAIREVAGDGKTQYF. The CDR3 DNA reads as TGTGCCATCAGGGAGGTGGCGGGAGACGGGAAGACCCAGTACTTC.

The count of this clone is one. The chain combines TRBV2 with TRBJ1-2; D gene unclear. This CDR3 comprises 11 residues. CDR1 is SNHLY and CDR2 is FYNNEI in the germline V gene. The V end was cut by 4 bases, the J end by 7 bases, with 7 bases between. CDR3 sequence reads: CASSGQTGYTF. DNA of the CDR3: TGTGCCAGCAGTGGACAAACTGGCTACACCTTC.

This sequence joins TRBV19 and TRBJ1-1, with 7 bases that match TRBD1. CDR1 and CDR2 from the germline V gene are LNHDA and SQIVND (reference sequence). The trim removed 5 bases at V and 4 bases at J, leaving 10 bases unmatched. The CDR3 is 15 residues long. The CDR3 is CASSWKNRGGTEAFF. Here the CDR3 DNA reads TGTGCCAGTAGTTGGAAAAACAGGGGAGGCACTGAAGCTTTCTTT. Looking up the rest from reference TRBV19 and TRBJ1-1 gives the full variable domain: DGGITQSPKYLFRKEGQNVTLSCEQNLNHDAMYWYRQDPGQGLRLIYYSQIVNDFQKGDIAEGYSVSREKKESFPLTVTSAQKNPTAFYLCASSWKNRGGTEAFFGQGTRLTVV.

The chain links TRBV18 to TRBJ2-7, with D possibly being TRBD2 (5 bases). Germline CDR1 KGHSH, CDR2 LQKENI. The germline V and J ends were trimmed by 3 bases and 2 bases, with 14 bases remaining between them. The CDR3 covers 15 residues. In DNA form, the CDR3 reads TGTGCCAGCTCACCTACGGACTCATCACCCTACGAGCAGTACTTC. Translation: CASSPTDSSPYEQYF.

The chain joins TRBV10-3 to TRBJ2-5; no reliable D call. The V end was cut by 4 bases, the J end by 0 bases, with 18 bases between. There are 17 residues in the CDR3. Germline loops: CDR1 ENHRY, CDR2 SYGVKD. CDR3 loop: CAISVSNSRRYQETQYF. The CDR3 nucleotides read TGTGCCATCAGTGTATCGAATTCCCGGCGGTACCAAGAGACCCAGTACTTC.

Details on this clone: Relative to the germline gene, one junction end is altered; a read error may explain this. V is TRBV7-9 and J is TRBJ2-7; D remains unclear. The CDR3 runs to 12 residues. From germline, CDR1 is SEHNR and CDR2 FQNEAQ (reference sequence). CDR3 residues: CSSSLVRHEQYF. The CDR3, as DNA: TGTTCCAGCAGCTTAGTCAGGCACGAGCAGTACTTC.

The chain recombines TRBV29-1 with TRBJ2-1; 11 bases match TRBD2. In germline, CDR1 is SQVTM, CDR2 ANQGSEA. V shed 5 bases, J shed 7 bases, and the junction held 16 bases outside the gene matches. The CDR3 contains 17 residues. The CDR3 sequence is CSVPGPVGTSGDNEQFF. CDR3 bases: TGCAGCGTTCCGGGCCCAGTGGGGACTAGCGGCGATAATGAGCAGTTCTTC.